Listed here are 14 T cell receptor beta chains from one sample, sequenced in a study of T-cell memory formation after mild COVID-19. TCRdb re-derived calls from the 5' RACE reads in MiXCR, one entry per CDR3 protein. The data show roughly 620,000 distinct CDR3 sequences, roughly 18% seen once. The sample was PBMCs or a T cell subset sorted from them (not recorded which). These receptors all come from an adult woman who had mild COVID-19 (a few samples of this study predate the infection). Cell type and time point are not known.

The chain has TRBV6-6 and TRBJ1-2; 10 bases are shared with TRBD1. V shed 4 bases, J shed 6 bases, and the junction held 8 bases outside the gene matches. Germline-derived CDR1 and CDR2 are MNHNY and SVGAGI (reference sequence). The CDR3 runs to 15 residues. CDR3 DNA sequence: TGTGCCAGCAGTTCCCTGACAGGGGGCGTTGATGGCTACACCTTC. Translated: CASSSLTGGVDGYTF.

This clonotype has more than one count but fewer than ten. V is TRBV6-5 and J is TRBJ2-5; TRBD2 matches at 10 bases. V shed 2 bases and J 5 bases; nucleotides not matched to a gene: 5. This CDR3 region has 15 residues. The germline CDR1 and CDR2 sequences are MNHEY and SVGAGI. CDR3: CASSYTSGIWETQYF. CDR3 nucleotides: TGTGCCAGCAGTTACACTAGCGGGATATGGGAGACCCAGTACTTC.

The chain employs TRBV9 and TRBJ1-2, with D unclear. The CDR3 extends over 14 amino acids. Trimming took 3 bases from V and 4 from J, leaving 13 bases between them. Germline CDR1 SGDLS, CDR2 YYNGEE. The CDR3 spells CASSAQFGGYGYTF. CDR3 sequence (DNA): TGTGCCAGCAGCGCCCAGTTTGGAGGCTATGGCTACACCTTC.

The chain uses TRBV3-1 and TRBJ2-1; no reliable D call. Germline V gene lookup returns CDR1 LGHDT and CDR2 YNNKEL (reference sequence). V was shortened by 2 bases and J by 9 bases, with 5 bases between the two germline ends. This CDR3 comprises 11 residues. DNA for the CDR3: TGTGCCAGCAGCCAACAGAGTGAGCAGTTCTTC. This gives the protein CASSQQSEQFF.

In this sample, this clonotype turned up many times. The gene calls are TRBV5-1 and TRBJ1-2; D unclear. V was shortened by 0 bases and J by 4 bases, with 10 bases between the two germline ends. The CDR3 has 14 amino acids. Germline lookup yields CDR1 SGHRS and CDR2 YFSETQ. CDR3 in DNA: TGCGCCAGCAGCTTGGATACAGTCCTCTATGGCTACACCTTC. It translates to CASSLDTVLYGYTF.

The V gene is TRBV15, the J gene TRBJ1-5; D remains unclear. Looked up from germline, CDR1 is LNHNV and CDR2 is YYDKDF (reference sequence). The CDR3 covers 13 residues. V shed 5 bases and J shed 9 bases, with 14 bases lying between them. The CDR3 reads CATSDTVGRPQHF. CDR3 bases: TGTGCCACCAGCGATACAGTGGGCAGGCCCCAGCATTTT. The full variable domain, in which reference TRBV15 and TRBJ1-5 provide the parts outside the CDR3, is DAMVIQNPRYQVTQFGKPVTLSCSQTLNHNVMYWYQQKSSQAPKLLFHYYDKDFNNEADTPDNFQSRRPNTSFCFLDIRSPGLGDTAMYLCATSDTVGRPQHFGDGTRLSIL.

As concerns this clonotype: Germline and junction disagree at one end, which may indicate a read error. The gene calls are TRBV5-1 and TRBJ1-6, with D possibly TRBD1 on 6 matching bases. The CDR3 spans 14 residues. Germline CDR1 reads SGHRS; CDR2 reads YFSETQ. CDR3 sequence: CASSLEGDKSPLHF. The CDR3 coding sequence is TGCGCCAGCAGCTTGGAGGGGGATAAGTCACCCCTCCACTTT.

This clonotype was seen a handful of times. The chain combines TRBV6-6 with TRBJ2-1; the D is unclear. V was shortened by 1 base and J by 3 bases, with 1 base between the two germline ends. This CDR3 spans 12 amino acids. Germline CDR1 reads MNHNY; CDR2 reads SVGAGI (reference sequence). The CDR3 loop reads CASSYFYNEQFF. The DNA for the CDR3 is TGTGCCAGCAGTTACTTCTACAATGAGCAGTTCTTC.

This clonotype appeared many times. V is TRBV30 and J is TRBJ2-2; TRBD2 matches at 7 bases. Germline V lookup: CDR1 GTSNPN, CDR2 SVGIG (reference sequence). After removal of 4 bases from V and 5 bases from J, the junction contained 10 bases not matched to a gene. The CDR3 contains 15 residues. The CDR3 DNA sequence: TGTGCCTGGATGATGGGGAGGGGACGAACCGGGGAGCTGTTTTTT. Translated: CAWMMGRGRTGELFF.

Ten or more counts support this clonotype. J is TRBJ2-4 and V is TRBV7-9; a possible D gene is TRBD2 (6 bases). The CDR3 extends over 17 amino acids. Germline assignment: CDR1 SEHNR and CDR2 FQNEAQ (reference sequence). Trimming took 8 bases from V and 8 from J, leaving 28 bases between them. CDR3 sequence reads: CASSRSGGPDVVDIQYF. The CDR3 nucleotides read TGTGCCAGCTCGCGGAGCGGAGGGCCCGACGTTGTGGACATTCAGTACTTC.

The chain is built from TRBV30 and TRBJ1-5; no reliable D call. CDR1 is GTSNPN and CDR2 is SVGIG in the germline V gene (reference sequence). The CDR3 covers 13 residues. Trimming took off 3 bases at V and 4 bases at J, with 10 bases between the two ends. This CDR3 reads CAWSAGVNQPQHF. In DNA form, the CDR3 reads TGTGCCTGGAGCGCGGGAGTTAATCAGCCCCAGCATTTT.

The genes are TRBV5-1 and TRBJ2-5; D is uncertain. V shed 4 bases and J shed 4 bases, with 11 bases lying between them. This CDR3 comprises 13 residues. Germline V gene sequence: CDR1 SGHRS, CDR2 YFSETQ. For the CDR3, the DNA is TGCGCCAGCAGCGTGGGTCTTGGAGAGACCCAGTACTTC. Encoded protein: CASSVGLGETQYF.

This clonotype was found a few times. This sequence joins TRBV5-5 and TRBJ2-1; no definite D call. Deletions cut 7 bases from V and 3 bases from J, with 5 bases between. Germline V gene data show CDR1 as SGHKS and CDR2 as YYEKEE (reference sequence). The CDR3 contains 11 residues. The CDR3 spells CASLLYNEQFF. The CDR3 nucleotides are TGTGCCAGCCTTCTCTACAATGAGCAGTTCTTC.

This clonotype was counted only a few times. The V gene is TRBV6-4, the J gene TRBJ1-1; maybe TRBD1 (5 bases). Germline assignment: CDR1 MRHNA and CDR2 SNTAGT. This CDR3 spans 15 amino acids. V was trimmed by 1 base and J by 7 bases, leaving 16 bases between them. The CDR3 DNA follows: TGTGCCAGCAGTGACTTCCCAGGCCTTGGGGGTGAAGCTTTCTTT. This codes for CASSDFPGLGGEAFF.